This T cell receptor beta chain appears in the sequencing data of a study of CD8+ T cells in alopecia areata. Study details: A 6-month off-drug phase came after tofacitinib, which had lasted 6 to 18 months.

Treatment specified: oral pan-JAK inhibitor, 5-10 mg twice daily. Obtained from alopecia areata patients were lesional scalp punch biopsies along with peripheral blood. General study points: Resident alphabeta T cells of normal skin are also sequenced in scalp samples. Scalp and blood retained many expanded lesional clones during tofacitinib.

Reverse transcription of extracted RNA yielded cDNA, which provided the sequencing template. Some clones are missing from TCRdb's copy, which holds only in-frame ones; the method was immunoSEQ multiplex PCR. The sample lists about 200,000 clones, 64% occurring once. Details on this clone: The antigen is undetermined.

V lost 4 bases, J lost 1 base, and 19 bases lay in between. Germline V gene sequence: CDR1 SQVTM, CDR2 ANQGSEA. This CDR3 is built from 16 residues. The sequence was obtained from a human donor with alopecia areata. The V call is TRBV29-1, the J call TRBJ1-2; D is unclear. Sequenced here: CD4+ T cells sorted from blood, sampled at week 4, from a patient treated with tofacitinib. The chain's CDR3 is CSVANLGSGVNYGYTF. The CDR3 bases are TGCAGCGTTGCTAACCTGGGGAGCGGGGTTAACTATGGCTACACCTTC.